These T cell receptor beta chains were read from a single sample in a study of regulatory T cells in long-lasting Graves disease. TCRdb itself ran the multiplex PCR reads through MiXCR, one entry per CDR3 protein. The data hold 400,000 to 500,000 distinct CDR3 sequences, with roughly 15% observed a single time. A further study also used this sample, focusing on T cells in Graves' hyperthyroidism and ophthalmopathy.

The specimen was peripheral blood mononuclear cells (PBMCs), collected at new diagnosis, from a patient treated with antithyroid drugs. These receptors all come from a young woman with Graves disease. CDR3s include the opening cysteine and the closing phenylalanine or tryptophan. Fields, in order: J gene, clone size, D gene, V gene, CDR3 DNA, CDR3 protein. A D gene is named only where the DNA matches it firmly. Clone size is not always given. Where it is, it says once, few, many or a class for expanded clones.

TRBJ2-5	few	TRBD2	TRBV7-8	TGTGCCAGCAGCCTCGCTAGCGGGAGTGCGGAGACCCAGTACTTC	CASSLASGSAETQYF
TRBJ1-1	many	.	TRBV2	TGTGCCAGCACTAGACACACGAACACTGAAGCTTTCTTT	CASTRHTNTEAFF
TRBJ2-7	.	TRBD1	TRBV28	TGTGCCAGCGGTGGGACCGGGACAGCCGCCTACGAGCAGTACTTC	CASGGTGTAAYEQYF
TRBJ2-4	.	TRBD1	TRBV12-3/TRBV12-4	TGTGCCAGCAGTTCACTTCGGGACAGCGAAAACATTCAGTACTTC	CASSSLRDSENIQYF
TRBJ1-1	.	TRBD1	TRBV14	TGTGCCAGCAGCCAGTCAGGGGGAAAAGGCACTGAAGCTTTCTTT	CASSQSGGKGTEAFF
TRBJ1-6	few	TRBD1	TRBV6-1	TGTGCCAGCATCGACAGGGAGGGCTCCTATAATTCACCCCTCCACTTT	CASIDREGSYNSPLHF
TRBJ2-5	many	.	TRBV14	TGTGCCAGCAGCCGGACCGGCATAGCGACCCAGTACTTC	CASSRTGIATQYF
TRBJ1-5	.	.	TRBV18	TGTGCCAGCTCACAAAGACAGAGCCAAAATCAGCCCCAGCATTTT	CASSQRQSQNQPQHF
TRBJ2-5	many	.	TRBV2	TGTGCCAGCTCACGAACTGGAGAACCCCAAGAGACCCAGTACTTC	CASSRTGEPQETQYF
TRBJ1-4	.	.	TRBV12-3/TRBV12-4	TGTGCCAGCACCCAGACAGGACCCCTTGAAAAACTGTTTTTT	CASTQTGPLEKLFF
TRBJ1-1	.	.	TRBV29-1	TGCAGCGGGGGGGGGACAGAAGCTTTCTTT	CSGGGTEAFF
TRBJ1-6	.	.	TRBV28	TGTGCCAGCAGTTTATCGGGGCAGTATAATTCACCCCTCCACTTT	CASSLSGQYNSPLHF
TRBJ2-1	.	TRBD2	TRBV6-4	TGTGCCAGCAGTGTTTCTAGCGGGGGAAGCTCCTACAATGAGCAGTTCTTC	CASSVSSGGSSYNEQFF
TRBJ2-4	many	TRBD1	TRBV2	TGTGCCAGCTGGAACCCGGGACAGGGTTTAGACATTCAGTACTTC	CASWNPGQGLDIQYF
TRBJ1-1	many	TRBD1	TRBV5-1	TGCGCCAGCAGCCTCCAGGGGGCCGACACTGAAGCTTTCTTT	CASSLQGADTEAFF
TRBJ1-5	many	TRBD1	TRBV2	TGTGCCAGCAAAGGGACAGCCTATAGCAATCAGCCCCAGCATTTT	CASKGTAYSNQPQHF
TRBJ2-7	.	TRBD2	TRBV5-1	TGCGCCAGCAGCTTGCCAGGACTAGCGGGAGCCAACGAGCAGTACTTC	CASSLPGLAGANEQYF
TRBJ2-2	many	.	TRBV6-1	TGTGCCAGCAGCAAAGTAGGGACCGGGGAGCTGTTTTTT	CASSKVGTGELFF
TRBJ1-2	many	.	TRBV12-3/TRBV12-4	TGTGCCAGCAGCCCAGGCCGAAATTATGGCTACACCTTC	CASSPGRNYGYTF
TRBJ1-1	many	.	TRBV7-2	TGTGCCAGCAGCTTAGGGCCGGGGAACACTGAAGCTTTCTTT	CASSLGPGNTEAFF
TRBJ2-1	many	.	TRBV7-9	TGTGCCAGCAGCTTAATTAGGTGGGGGGCCACGCATGAGCAGTTCTTC	CASSLIRWGATHEQFF
TRBJ2-5	many	TRBD2	TRBV7-9	TGTGCCAGCAGCGCCAGCGGGAGGGGTGAGACCCAGTACTTC	CASSASGRGETQYF
TRBJ2-1	few	.	TRBV10-1	TGCGCCAGCAGTCTAGGTAGGGGTTCTTGGCAGTTCTTC	CASSLGRGSWQFF
TRBJ2-1	many	TRBD2	TRBV28	TGTGCCAGCAACCTAGCGGGAGGCAATGAGCAGTTCTTC	CASNLAGGNEQFF
TRBJ1-2	few	TRBD1	TRBV9	TGTGCCAGCAGCGCCTCCAACGGGCAGGGGGACTATGGCTACACCTTC	CASSASNGQGDYGYTF
TRBJ2-7	.	TRBD2	TRBV6-1	TGTGCCAGCAGACTACGGACTAGCGGGGTCTACGAGCAGTACTTC	CASRLRTSGVYEQYF
TRBJ2-6	.	TRBD1	TRBV6-1	TGTGCCAGCAGTCGGACAGGTCTTGGGGCCAACGTCCTGACTTTC	CASSRTGLGANVLTF
TRBJ1-1	few	.	TRBV18	TGTGCCAGCTCACTCTTTCGAGAGAACACTGAAGCTTTCTTT	CASSLFRENTEAFF
TRBJ2-1	.	TRBD2	TRBV7-9	TGTGCCAGCAGCTTAGCGCGGGGGGTTGAGCAGTTCTTC	CASSLARGVEQFF
TRBJ2-1	many	TRBD1	TRBV7-6	TGTGCCAGCAGCCCGGGACAGTACAATGAGCAGTTCTTC	CASSPGQYNEQFF
TRBJ2-4	few	.	TRBV25-1	TGTGCCAGCACCCTAAGACGGACGCTAGCCAAAAACATTCAGTACTTC	CASTLRRTLAKNIQYF
TRBJ2-7	many	.	TRBV30	TGTGCCTGGACCGATAGTGGCGAGCAGTACTTC	CAWTDSGEQYF
TRBJ2-1	.	TRBD2	TRBV20-1	TGCAGTGCTAGTCACCGACTAGCGGGGGGGGCCGATGAGCAGTTCTTC	CSASHRLAGGADEQFF
TRBJ1-5	many	TRBD1	TRBV20-1	TGCAGTGCCCGCGAGACAGGGTTTGGACAGCCCCAGCATTTT	CSARETGFGQPQHF
TRBJ2-3	many	.	TRBV29-1	TGCAGCGTCTCAATGGAGAGCACAGATACGCAGTATTTT	CSVSMESTDTQYF
TRBJ1-1	many	.	TRBV6-2/TRBV6-3	TGTGCCAGCAGTCATGGAAGGGTCACTGAAGCTTTCTTT	CASSHGRVTEAFF
TRBJ2-3	.	.	TRBV4-3	TGCGCCAGCAGCCAAGAAGGGGCTAGCGGCACAGATACGCAGTATTTT	CASSQEGASGTDTQYF
TRBJ1-2	many	.	TRBV28	TGTGCCAGCAGTTTATGGGGGGGATTTTATGGCTACACCTTC	CASSLWGGFYGYTF